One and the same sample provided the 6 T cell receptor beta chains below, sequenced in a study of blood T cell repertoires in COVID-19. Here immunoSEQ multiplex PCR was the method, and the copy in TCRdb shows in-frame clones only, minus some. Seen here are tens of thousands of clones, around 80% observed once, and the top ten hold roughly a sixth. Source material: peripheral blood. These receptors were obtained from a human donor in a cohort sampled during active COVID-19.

This chain's CDR3 is CASSSRRTGGAADTQYF. In nucleotides, the CDR3 is TGTGCCAGCAGCTCGCGACGCACGGGGGGGGCTGCAGATACGCAGTATTTT. This chain uses TRBV11-2 with TRBJ2-3, with TRBD2 matching over 8 bases. The CDR3 sequence is 17 residues long. The germline V gene encodes CDR1 SGHAT and CDR2 FQNNGV. V was pared by 4 bases and J by 4 bases, with 13 bases of the junction left unmatched.

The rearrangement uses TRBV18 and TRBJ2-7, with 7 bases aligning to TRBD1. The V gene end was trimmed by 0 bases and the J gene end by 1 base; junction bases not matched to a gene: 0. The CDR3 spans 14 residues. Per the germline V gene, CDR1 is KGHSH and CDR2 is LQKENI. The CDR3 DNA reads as TGTGCCAGCTCACCACCGGGACAGTCCTACGAGCAGTACTTC. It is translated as CASSPPGQSYEQYF. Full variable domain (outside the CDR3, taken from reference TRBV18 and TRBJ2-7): NAGVMQNPRHLVRRRGQEARLRCSPMKGHSHVYWYRQLPEEGLKFMVYLQKENIIDESGMPKERFSAEFPKEGPSILRIQQVVRGDSAAYFCASSPPGQSYEQYFGPGTRLTVT.

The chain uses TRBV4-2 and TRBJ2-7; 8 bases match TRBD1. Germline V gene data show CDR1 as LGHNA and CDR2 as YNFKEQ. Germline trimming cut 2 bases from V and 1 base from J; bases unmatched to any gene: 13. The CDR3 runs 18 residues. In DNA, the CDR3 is TGTGCCAGCAGCCAACTAAAAACCGCAGGGGGCGGTTCCTACGAGCAGTACTTC. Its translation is CASSQLKTAGGGSYEQYF.

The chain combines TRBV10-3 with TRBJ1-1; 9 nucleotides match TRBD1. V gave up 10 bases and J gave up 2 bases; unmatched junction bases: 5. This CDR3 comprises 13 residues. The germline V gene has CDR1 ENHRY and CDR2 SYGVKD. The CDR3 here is CATRTGVNTEAFF. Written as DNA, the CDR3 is TGTGCCACACGGACAGGGGTCAACACTGAAGCTTTCTTT.

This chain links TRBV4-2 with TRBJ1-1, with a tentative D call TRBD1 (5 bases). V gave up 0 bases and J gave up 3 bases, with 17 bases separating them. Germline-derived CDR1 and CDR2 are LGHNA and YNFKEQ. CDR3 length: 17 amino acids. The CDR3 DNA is TGTGCCAGCAGCCAAGACGTTGACAGCGTCGGGCACACTGAAGCTTTCTTT. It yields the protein CASSQDVDSVGHTEAFF.

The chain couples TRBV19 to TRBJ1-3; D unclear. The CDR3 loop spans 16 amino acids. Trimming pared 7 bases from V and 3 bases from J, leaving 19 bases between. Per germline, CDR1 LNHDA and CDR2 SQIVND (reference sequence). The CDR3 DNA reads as TGTGCCAGTACGGACCAAGGGCTGAGCGGTGGAAACACCATATATTTT. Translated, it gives CASTDQGLSGGNTIYF.